This T cell receptor (beta chain) stems from a study of metastatic and nonmetastatic thyroid tumors. Study-level information: Comparison of repertoires was carried out across blood and tumor or nodule tissue from malignant and benign thyroid patients.

Patients underwent thyroid surgery, and none had received any treatment before it. Concerning this clone itself: Its specificity is unknown. Germline is not matched at one junction end, which may reflect a read error.

As handled by the study authors: Clinicopathological groups supplied CDR3 differences that were used to build a distant-metastasis classifier for papillary thyroid cancer. TCRdb re-analyzed the PCR reads using MiXCR. The authors' filters were not applied to this entry. In the table there are 25,000 to 30,000 clones, roughly 3.7% of which are singletons. The germline V gene has CDR1 KGHDR and CDR2 SFDVKD. The CDR3 extends over 15 amino acids. Study-wide results and caveats: TCR beta diversity was reportedly significantly higher in malignant thyroid tumors than benign nodules, in blood and tumor.

The sample taken for sequencing was blood. The receptor was derived from a female donor with papillary thyroid cancer or a benign thyroid nodule (not recorded which). Some clones in this sample may be carry-over from other donors' samples. The genes are TRBV24-1 and TRBJ1-1; D is uncertain. CDR3 sequence reads: CATSEGGRGNTEALF. CDR3 sequence (DNA): TGTGCCACCAGTGAGGGAGGACGGGGAAACACTGAAGCTTTGTTT.